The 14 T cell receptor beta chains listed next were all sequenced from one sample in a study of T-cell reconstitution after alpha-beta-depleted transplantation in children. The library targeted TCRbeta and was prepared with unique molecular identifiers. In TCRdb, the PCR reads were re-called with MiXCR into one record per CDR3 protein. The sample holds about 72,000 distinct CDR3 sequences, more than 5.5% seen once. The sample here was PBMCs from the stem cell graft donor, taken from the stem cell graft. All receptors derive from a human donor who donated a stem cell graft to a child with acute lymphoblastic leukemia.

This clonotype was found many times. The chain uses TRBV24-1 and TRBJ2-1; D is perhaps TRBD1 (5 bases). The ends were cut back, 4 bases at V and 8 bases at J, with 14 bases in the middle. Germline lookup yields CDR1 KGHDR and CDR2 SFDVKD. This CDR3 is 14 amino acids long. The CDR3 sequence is CATSDRQRRDEQFF. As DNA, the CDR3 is TGTGCCACCAGTGACCGACAGCGTCGGGATGAGCAGTTCTTC.

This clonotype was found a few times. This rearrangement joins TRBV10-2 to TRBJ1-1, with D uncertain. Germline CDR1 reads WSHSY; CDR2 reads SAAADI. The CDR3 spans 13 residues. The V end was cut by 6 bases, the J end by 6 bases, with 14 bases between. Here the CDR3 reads CASSKKPGSEAFF. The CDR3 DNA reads TGCGCCAGCAGCAAAAAACCGGGATCTGAAGCTTTCTTT.

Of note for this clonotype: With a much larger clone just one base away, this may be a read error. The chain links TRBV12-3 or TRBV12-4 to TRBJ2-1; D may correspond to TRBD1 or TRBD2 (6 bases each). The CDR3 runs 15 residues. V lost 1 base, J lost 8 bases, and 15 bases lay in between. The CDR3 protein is CASSLVWGADDEQFF. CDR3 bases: TGTGCCAGCAGTTTAGTTTGGGGGGCCGACGATGAGCAGTTCTTC.

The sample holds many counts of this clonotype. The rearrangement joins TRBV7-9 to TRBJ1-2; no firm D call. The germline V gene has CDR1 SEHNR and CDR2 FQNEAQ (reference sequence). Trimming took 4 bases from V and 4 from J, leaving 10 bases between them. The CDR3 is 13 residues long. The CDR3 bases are TGTGCCAGCAGCTCCCAGGTCCTCTATGGCTACACCTTC. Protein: CASSSQVLYGYTF.

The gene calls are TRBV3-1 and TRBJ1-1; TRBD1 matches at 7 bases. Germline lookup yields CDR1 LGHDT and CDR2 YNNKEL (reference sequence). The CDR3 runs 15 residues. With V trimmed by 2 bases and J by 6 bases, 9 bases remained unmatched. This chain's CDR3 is CASSQWTQGRPEAFF. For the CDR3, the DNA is TGTGCCAGCAGCCAATGGACACAGGGGAGGCCTGAAGCTTTCTTT.

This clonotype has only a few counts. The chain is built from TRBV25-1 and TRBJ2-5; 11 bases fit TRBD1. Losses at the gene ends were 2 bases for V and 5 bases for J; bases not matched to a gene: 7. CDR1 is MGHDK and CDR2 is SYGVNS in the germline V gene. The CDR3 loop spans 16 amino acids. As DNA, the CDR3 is TGTGCCAGCAGTGAACCTGGACAGGGGGCTTGGGAGACCCAGTACTTC. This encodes CASSEPGQGAWETQYF.

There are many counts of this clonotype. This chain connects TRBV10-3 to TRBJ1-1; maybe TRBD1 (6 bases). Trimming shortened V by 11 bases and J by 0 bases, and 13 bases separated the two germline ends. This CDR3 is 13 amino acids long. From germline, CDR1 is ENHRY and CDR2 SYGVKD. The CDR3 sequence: CAASGQMNTEAFF. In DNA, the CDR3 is TGTGCCGCGTCGGGACAAATGAACACTGAAGCTTTCTTT.

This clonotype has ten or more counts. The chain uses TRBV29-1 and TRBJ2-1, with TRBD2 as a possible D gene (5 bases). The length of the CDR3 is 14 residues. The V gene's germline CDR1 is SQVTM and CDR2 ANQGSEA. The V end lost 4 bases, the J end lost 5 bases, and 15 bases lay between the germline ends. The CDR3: CSVVAGLSDNEQFF. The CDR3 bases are TGCAGCGTTGTCGCGGGCCTTTCCGACAATGAGCAGTTCTTC.

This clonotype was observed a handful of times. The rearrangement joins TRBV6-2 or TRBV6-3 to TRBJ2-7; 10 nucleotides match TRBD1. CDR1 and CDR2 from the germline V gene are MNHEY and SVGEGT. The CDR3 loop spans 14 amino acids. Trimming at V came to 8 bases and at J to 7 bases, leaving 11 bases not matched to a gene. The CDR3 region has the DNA TGTGCCAGCGGATATTCGGGACAGGGGAATGAGCAGTACTTC. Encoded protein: CASGYSGQGNEQYF.

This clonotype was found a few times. CDR3 sequence: CASKYRANEKLFF. Written as DNA, the CDR3 is TGTGCCAGCAAGTACAGAGCTAATGAAAAACTGTTTTTT. This chain uses TRBV6-6 with TRBJ1-4; D unclear. The CDR3 is made up of 13 amino acids. Trimming left V 7 bases short and J 3 bases short, with 9 bases between. The germline V gene encodes CDR1 MNHNY and CDR2 SVGAGI (reference sequence).

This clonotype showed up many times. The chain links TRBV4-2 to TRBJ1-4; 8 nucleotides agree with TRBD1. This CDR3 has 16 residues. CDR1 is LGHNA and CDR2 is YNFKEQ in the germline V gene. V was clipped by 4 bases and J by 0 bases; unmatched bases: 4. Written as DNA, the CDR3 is TGTGCCAGCAGCCCCGGACAGGGACCAACTAATGAAAAACTGTTTTTT. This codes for CASSPGQGPTNEKLFF.

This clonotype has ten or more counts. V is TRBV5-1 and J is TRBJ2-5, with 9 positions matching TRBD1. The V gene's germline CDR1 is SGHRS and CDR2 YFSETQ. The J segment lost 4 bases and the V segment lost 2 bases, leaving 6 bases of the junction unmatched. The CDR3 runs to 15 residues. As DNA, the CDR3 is TGCGCCAGCAGCTTCCTAACAGGGGGCCCAGAGACCCAGTACTTC. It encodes CASSFLTGGPETQYF.

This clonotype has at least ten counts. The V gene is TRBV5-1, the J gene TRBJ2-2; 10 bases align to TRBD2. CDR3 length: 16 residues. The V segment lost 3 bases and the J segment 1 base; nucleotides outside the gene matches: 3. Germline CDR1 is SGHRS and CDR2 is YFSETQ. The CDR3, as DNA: TGCGCCAGCAGCTCCGGGACTAGCGTGAACACCGGGGAGCTGTTTTTT. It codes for CASSSGTSVNTGELFF.

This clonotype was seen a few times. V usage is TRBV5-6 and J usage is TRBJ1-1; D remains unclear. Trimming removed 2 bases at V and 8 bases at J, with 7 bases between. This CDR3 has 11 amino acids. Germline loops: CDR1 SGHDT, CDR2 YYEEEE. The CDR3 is CASSLAAEAFF. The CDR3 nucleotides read TGTGCCAGCAGCTTAGCCGCCGAAGCTTTCTTT.